The clone carrying this T cell receptor (beta chain) turned up a few times. The antigen remains unidentified. The sample belongs to a study of T-cell memory formation after mild COVID-19. Study background: Across donors, TCR clusters were largely donor specific. Study-wide points: CD4+ contracting clones were found mainly in CM and EM, and CD8+ ones in EMRA. Clones contracting over day 15 to 85 were CD4/CD8 balanced, with later expanders leaning CD4+.

After 5'RACE with constant-segment primers, TCR alpha and TCR beta cDNA libraries carrying sample barcodes and UMIs were obtained. TCRdb used MiXCR to reprocess the 5' RACE reads, holding one entry per CDR3 protein. The sample contains approximately 150,000 distinct CDR3 sequences, roughly 13% of which appear only once. The germline gives CDR1 SQVTM, CDR2 ANQGSEA. CDR3 length: 13 amino acids. With 3 bases removed from V and 6 bases from J, the gap between germline ends came to 14 bases. V gene TRBV29-1 combines with J gene TRBJ1-2; D gene ambiguous. The source material was PBMCs or a T cell subset sorted from them (not recorded which). This receptor was identified in a man between 18 and 29 years old who had mild COVID-19 (a few samples of this study predate the infection). Cell type and time point are not known. The CDR3 region is CSVEGWGVDGYTF. The CDR3 nucleotides are TGCAGCGTTGAGGGGTGGGGAGTTGATGGCTACACCTTC.